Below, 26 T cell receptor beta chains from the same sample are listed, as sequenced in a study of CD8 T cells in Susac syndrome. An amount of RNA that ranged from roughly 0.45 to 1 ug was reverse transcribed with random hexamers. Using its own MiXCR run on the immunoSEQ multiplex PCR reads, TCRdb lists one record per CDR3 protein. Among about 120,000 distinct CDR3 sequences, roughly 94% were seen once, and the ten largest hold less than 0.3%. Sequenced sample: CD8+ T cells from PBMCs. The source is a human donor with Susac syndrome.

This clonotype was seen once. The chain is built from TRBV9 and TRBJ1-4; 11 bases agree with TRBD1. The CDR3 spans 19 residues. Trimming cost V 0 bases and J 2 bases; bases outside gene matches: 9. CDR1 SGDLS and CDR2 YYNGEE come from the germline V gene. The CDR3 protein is CASSVEADRGPSTNEKLFF. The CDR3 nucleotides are TGTGCCAGCAGCGTAGAGGCGGACAGGGGGCCAAGCACTAATGAAAAACTGTTTTTT.

In DNA form, the CDR3 reads TGCGCCAGCAGCTTAACCGGAGATAGCGGGGTAGAGACCCAGTACTTC. Translation gives CASSLTGDSGVETQYF. The V and J genes are TRBV5-1 and TRBJ2-5; 8 nucleotides align to TRBD2. CDR3 length: 16 residues. Germline CDR1 is SGHRS and CDR2 is YFSETQ. Trimming cost V 2 bases and J 4 bases; bases outside gene matches: 10. The variable domain in full, completed from reference TRBV5-1 and TRBJ2-5, reads KAGVTQTPRYLIKTRGQQVTLSCSPISGHRSVSWYQQTPGQGLQFLFEYFSETQRNKGNFPGRFSGRQFSNSRSEMNVSTLELGDSALYLCASSLTGDSGVETQYFGPGTRLLVL.

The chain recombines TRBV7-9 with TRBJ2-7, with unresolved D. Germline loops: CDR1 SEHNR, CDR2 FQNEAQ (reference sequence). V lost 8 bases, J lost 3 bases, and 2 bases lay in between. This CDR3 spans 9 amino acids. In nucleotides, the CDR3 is TGTGCCAGCGGCTACGAGCAGTACTTC. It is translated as CASGYEQYF.

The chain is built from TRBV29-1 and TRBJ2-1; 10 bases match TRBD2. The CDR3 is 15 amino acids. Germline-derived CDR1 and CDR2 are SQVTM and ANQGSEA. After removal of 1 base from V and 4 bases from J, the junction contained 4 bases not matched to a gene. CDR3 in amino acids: CSVEVAGGSYNEQFF. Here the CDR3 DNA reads TGCAGCGTTGAAGTAGCGGGGGGTTCTTACAATGAGCAGTTCTTC.

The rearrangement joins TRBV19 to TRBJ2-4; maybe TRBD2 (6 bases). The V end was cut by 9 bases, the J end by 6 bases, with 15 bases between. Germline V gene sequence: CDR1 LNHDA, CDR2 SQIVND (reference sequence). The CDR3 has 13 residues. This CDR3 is CASQTGGANIQYF. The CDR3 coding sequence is TGTGCCAGCCAGACTGGAGGGGCAAACATTCAGTACTTC.

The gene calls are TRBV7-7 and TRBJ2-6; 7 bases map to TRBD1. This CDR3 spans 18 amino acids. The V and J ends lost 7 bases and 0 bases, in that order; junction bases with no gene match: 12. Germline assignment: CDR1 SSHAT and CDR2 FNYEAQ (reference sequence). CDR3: CASNTLDRVRSGANVLTF. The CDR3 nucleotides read TGTGCCAGCAACACACTCGACAGGGTCCGCTCTGGGGCCAACGTCCTGACTTTC.

CDR3 residues: CASSQDLNYEQYF. CDR3 DNA: TGCGCCAGCAGCCAAGATTTAAACTACGAGCAGTACTTC. The chain uses TRBV4-1 and TRBJ2-7; no reliable D call. V shed 0 bases and J shed 3 bases, with 6 bases lying between them. The CDR3 contains 13 residues. The germline V gene encodes CDR1 MGHRA and CDR2 YSYEKL.

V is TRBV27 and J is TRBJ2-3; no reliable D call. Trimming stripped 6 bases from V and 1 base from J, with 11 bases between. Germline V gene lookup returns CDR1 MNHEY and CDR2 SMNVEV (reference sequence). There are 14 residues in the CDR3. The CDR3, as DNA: TGTGCCAGCAGCCATTTAATCGGCACAGATACGCAGTATTTT. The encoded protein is CASSHLIGTDTQYF.

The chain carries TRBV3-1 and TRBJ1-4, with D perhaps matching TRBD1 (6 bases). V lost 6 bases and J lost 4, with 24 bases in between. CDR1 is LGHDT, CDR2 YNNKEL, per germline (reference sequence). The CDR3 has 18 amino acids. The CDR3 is CASSPKVRDTGDNEKLFF. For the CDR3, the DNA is TGTGCCAGCAGTCCTAAAGTCCGGGACACCGGGGATAATGAAAAACTGTTTTTT.

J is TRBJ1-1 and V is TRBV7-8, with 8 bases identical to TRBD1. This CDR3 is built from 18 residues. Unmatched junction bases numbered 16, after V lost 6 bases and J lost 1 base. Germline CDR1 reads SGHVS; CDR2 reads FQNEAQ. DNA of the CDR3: TGTGCCAGCAGGAGAAGGGGACAGGCCAACAAAAAGAACACTGAAGCTTTCTTT. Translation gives CASRRRGQANKKNTEAFF.

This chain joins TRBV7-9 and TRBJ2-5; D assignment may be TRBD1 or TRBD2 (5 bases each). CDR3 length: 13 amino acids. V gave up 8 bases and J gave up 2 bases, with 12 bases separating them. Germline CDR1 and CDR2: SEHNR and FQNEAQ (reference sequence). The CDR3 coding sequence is TGTGCCAGCCTTCTGGGACCTCAAGAGACCCAGTACTTC. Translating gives CASLLGPQETQYF.

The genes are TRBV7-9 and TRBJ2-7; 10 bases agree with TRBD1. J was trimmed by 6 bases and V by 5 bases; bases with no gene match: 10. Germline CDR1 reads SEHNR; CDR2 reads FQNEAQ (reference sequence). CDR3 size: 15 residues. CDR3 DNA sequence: TGTGCCAGCAGCCCAAGGGACAGGGGATTTGGCGAGCAGTACTTC. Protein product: CASSPRDRGFGEQYF.

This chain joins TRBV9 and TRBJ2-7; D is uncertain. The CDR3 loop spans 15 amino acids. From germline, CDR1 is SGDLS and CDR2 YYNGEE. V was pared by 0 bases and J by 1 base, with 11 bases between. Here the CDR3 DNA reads TGTGCCAGCAGCGTAGAGGGAAATCTATCCTACGAGCAGTACTTC. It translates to CASSVEGNLSYEQYF.

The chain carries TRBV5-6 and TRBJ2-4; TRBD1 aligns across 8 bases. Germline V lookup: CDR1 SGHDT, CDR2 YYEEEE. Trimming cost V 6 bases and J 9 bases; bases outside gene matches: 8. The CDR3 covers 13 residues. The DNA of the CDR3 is TGTGCCAGCATCCAGGAGGGGACAGGCATTCAGTACTTC. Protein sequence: CASIQEGTGIQYF.

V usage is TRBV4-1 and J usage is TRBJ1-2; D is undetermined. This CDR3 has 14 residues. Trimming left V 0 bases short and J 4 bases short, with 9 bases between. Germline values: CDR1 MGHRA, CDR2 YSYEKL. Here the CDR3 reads CASSQEGLSYGYTF. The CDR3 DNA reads TGCGCCAGCAGCCAAGAGGGATTATCCTATGGCTACACCTTC.

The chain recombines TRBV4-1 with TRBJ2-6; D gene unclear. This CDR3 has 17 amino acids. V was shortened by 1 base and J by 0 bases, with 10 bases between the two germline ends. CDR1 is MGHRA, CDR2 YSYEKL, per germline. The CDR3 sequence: CASSQVFLASGANVLTF. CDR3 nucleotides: TGCGCCAGCAGCCAAGTTTTCTTAGCCTCTGGGGCCAACGTCCTGACTTTC.

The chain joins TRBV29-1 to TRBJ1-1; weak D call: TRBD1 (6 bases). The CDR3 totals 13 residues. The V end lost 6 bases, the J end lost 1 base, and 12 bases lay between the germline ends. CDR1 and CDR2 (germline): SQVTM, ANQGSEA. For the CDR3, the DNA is TGCAGCGTACCGGACAGCAGGAACACTGAAGCTTTCTTT. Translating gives CSVPDSRNTEAFF.

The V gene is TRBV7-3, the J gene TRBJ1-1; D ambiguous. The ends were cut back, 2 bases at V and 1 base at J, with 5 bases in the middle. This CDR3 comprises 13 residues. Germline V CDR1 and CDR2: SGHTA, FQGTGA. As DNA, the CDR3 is TGTGCCAGCAGCTTAGGATGGAACACTGAAGCTTTCTTT. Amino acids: CASSLGWNTEAFF.

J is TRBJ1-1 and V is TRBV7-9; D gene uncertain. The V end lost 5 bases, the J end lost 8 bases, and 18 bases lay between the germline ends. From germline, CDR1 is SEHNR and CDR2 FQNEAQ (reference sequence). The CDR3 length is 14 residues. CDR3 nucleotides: TGTGCCAGCAGCCAAACGGGTTTAGGGCAAGAAGCTTTCTTT. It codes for CASSQTGLGQEAFF.

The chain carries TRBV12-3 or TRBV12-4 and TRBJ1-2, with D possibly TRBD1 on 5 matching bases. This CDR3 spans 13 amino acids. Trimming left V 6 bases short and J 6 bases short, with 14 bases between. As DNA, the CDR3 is TGTGCCAGCAGCCTGGGGGGGGGTGATGGCTACACCTTC. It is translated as CASSLGGGDGYTF.

Here the CDR3 DNA reads TGTGCCAGCAGTGACCGGGGGGTTTCCGAAAAACTGTTTTTT. Protein product: CASSDRGVSEKLFF. V usage is TRBV25-1 and J usage is TRBJ1-4, with D possibly TRBD1 on 5 matching bases. V was clipped by 3 bases and J by 8 bases, with 13 bases between them. This CDR3 has 14 residues. Germline CDR1 is MGHDK and CDR2 is SYGVNS.

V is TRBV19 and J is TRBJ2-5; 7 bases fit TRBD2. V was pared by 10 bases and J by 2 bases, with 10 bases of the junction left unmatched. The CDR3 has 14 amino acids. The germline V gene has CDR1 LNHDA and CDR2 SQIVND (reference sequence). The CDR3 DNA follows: TGTGCCACCAACGCCGGGGGACTACAAGAGACCCAGTACTTC. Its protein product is CATNAGGLQETQYF.

CDR3 DNA: TGCAGCGCCGCTCCCGGGACAGGGCCGGTGGATGGCTACACCTTC. Its translation: CSAAPGTGPVDGYTF. The gene calls are TRBV29-1 and TRBJ1-2, with 9 bases aligning to TRBD1. Germline lookup yields CDR1 SQVTM and CDR2 ANQGSEA. This CDR3 region has 15 residues. The V and J ends lost 7 bases and 6 bases, in that order; junction bases with no gene match: 15. The full variable domain, with the rest looked up from reference TRBV29-1 and TRBJ1-2, is SAVISQKPSRDICQRGTSLTIQCQVDSQVTMMFWYRQQPGQSLTLIATANQGSEATYESGFVIDKFPISRPNLTFSTLTVSNMSPEDSSIYLCSAAPGTGPVDGYTFGSGTRLTVV.

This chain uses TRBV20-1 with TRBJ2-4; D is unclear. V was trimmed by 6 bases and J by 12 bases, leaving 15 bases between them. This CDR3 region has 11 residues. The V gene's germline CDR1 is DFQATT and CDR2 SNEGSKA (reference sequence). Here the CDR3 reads CSAGLDTNQYF. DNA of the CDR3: TGCAGTGCAGGCCTGGATACCAATCAGTACTTC.

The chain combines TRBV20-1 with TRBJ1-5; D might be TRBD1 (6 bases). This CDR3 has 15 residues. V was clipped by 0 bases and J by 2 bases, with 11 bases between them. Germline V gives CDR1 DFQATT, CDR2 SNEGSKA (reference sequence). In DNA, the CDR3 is TGCAGTGCTAGAGATATGAGGACAGGCAATCAGCCCCAGCATTTT. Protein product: CSARDMRTGNQPQHF.

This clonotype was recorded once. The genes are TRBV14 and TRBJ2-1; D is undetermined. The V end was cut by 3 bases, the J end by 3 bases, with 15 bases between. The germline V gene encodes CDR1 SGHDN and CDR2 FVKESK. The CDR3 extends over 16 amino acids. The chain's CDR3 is CASSQTDIPIYNEQFF. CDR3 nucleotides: TGTGCCAGCAGCCAGACCGACATACCAATCTACAATGAGCAGTTCTTC.